Following are 12 T cell receptor beta chains from one sample sequenced in a study of vaccination effects on CD4 cells after COVID-19. These TCRs' antigens remain unknown. After expansion with viral peptide pools in the ViraFEST assay, antigen-specific CD4+ T cells were sequenced. It was after roughly ten days of culture that CD4+ T cells were isolated. Data came from immunoSEQ multiplex PCR; TCRdb stores just in-frame clones and leaves some out. The sample contains under 85,000 clones, about 74% of which appear only once. Sequenced material: CD4+ T cells from PBMCs cultured with HCoV-229E spike peptides, taken before COVID-19 vaccination. The receptors were gathered from a human donor who received a COVID-19 vaccine.

V usage is TRBV5-1 and J usage is TRBJ1-5; 7 bases map to TRBD1. The J segment lost 4 bases and the V segment lost 4 bases, leaving 5 bases of the junction unmatched. The germline gives CDR1 SGHRS, CDR2 YFSETQ. The CDR3 extends over 14 amino acids. This CDR3 reads CASSPGTENQPQHF. The DNA of the CDR3 is TGCGCCAGCAGCCCCGGGACAGAAAATCAGCCCCAGCATTTT. Full variable domain (remainder filled in from reference TRBV5-1 and TRBJ1-5): KAGVTQTPRYLIKTRGQQVTLSCSPISGHRSVSWYQQTPGQGLQFLFEYFSETQRNKGNFPGRFSGRQFSNSRSEMNVSTLELGDSALYLCASSPGTENQPQHFGDGTRLSIL.

V and J are TRBV19 and TRBJ2-7, with 11 bases aligning to TRBD2. The ends lost 8 bases at V and 5 bases at J; junction bases unmatched: 11. This CDR3 has 15 amino acids. Germline V CDR1 and CDR2: LNHDA, SQIVND (reference sequence). The CDR3 sequence is CASSPGLAVGDEQYV. DNA for the CDR3: TGTGCCAGTTCTCCGGGACTAGCGGTTGGGGACGAGCAGTACGTC.

The chain has TRBV30 and TRBJ1-2; 10 bases line up with TRBD1. The CDR3 runs 15 residues. CDR1 and CDR2 from the germline V gene are GTSNPN and SVGIG (reference sequence). V shed 1 base and J 2 bases; nucleotides not matched to a gene: 4. CDR3 sequence (DNA): TGTGCCTGGAGTGCCCCGACAGGGGGCAACTATGGCTACACCTTC. It yields the protein CAWSAPTGGNYGYTF.

This chain connects TRBV5-4 to TRBJ1-2; the D is unclear. Germline V gene lookup returns CDR1 SGHNT and CDR2 YYREEE (reference sequence). This CDR3 spans 13 amino acids. V lost 9 bases to trimming and J lost 8 bases, with 20 bases between them. The CDR3 is CATGGEVRRGYTF. The CDR3 DNA sequence: TGTGCCACCGGTGGGGAGGTACGTCGCGGCTACACCTTC.

This clone was recorded only once. This chain uses TRBV6-5 with TRBJ1-6; D remains unclear. Germline V CDR1 and CDR2: MNHEY, SVGAGI. V was pared by 2 bases and J by 3 bases, with 8 bases between. This CDR3 contains 15 residues. CDR3 DNA: TGTGCCAGCAGTTACGACGGAAGCTATAATTCACCCCTCCACTTT. It codes for CASSYDGSYNSPLHF.

The J gene is TRBJ1-1, the V gene TRBV6-5; D not resolved. Trimming shortened V by 3 bases and J by 3 bases, and 8 bases separated the two germline ends. The germline V gene encodes CDR1 MNHEY and CDR2 SVGAGI. The CDR3 loop spans 13 amino acids. The CDR3 loop reads CASSYALYTEAFF. As DNA, the CDR3 is TGTGCCAGCAGTTATGCACTTTACACTGAAGCTTTCTTT.

The chain links TRBV6-5 to TRBJ2-2; tentative D call: TRBD1 (6 bases). The germline V and J ends were trimmed by 6 bases and 6 bases, with 14 bases remaining between them. The CDR3 loop spans 14 amino acids. Germline values: CDR1 MNHEY, CDR2 SVGAGI. CDR3 coding DNA: TGTGCCAGCAGCGAGAGGGGGATGGCCGGGGAGCTGTTTTTT. The encoded protein is CASSERGMAGELFF.

This clone has just one count. V gene TRBV5-8 combines with J gene TRBJ2-4, with TRBD2 matching 8 bases. The germline V gene encodes CDR1 SGHTS and CDR2 YDEGEE. The junction had 6 bases not matched to a gene; V was cut back by 1 base and J by 6 bases. This CDR3 comprises 15 residues. CDR3 DNA sequence: TGTGCCAGCAGCTTGCGGGGGGGCCGTGGAAACATTCAGTACTTC. Translated: CASSLRGGRGNIQYF.

This clone appeared a few times. The chain links TRBV3-1 (or the pseudogene TRBV3-2) to TRBJ1-6; 8 nucleotides align to TRBD1. Germline trimming cut 2 bases from V and 7 bases from J; bases unmatched to any gene: 4. The CDR3 has 15 residues. Germline CDR1 reads LGHDT; CDR2 reads YNNKEL (reference sequence). The CDR3 region is CASSQTRDRNSPLHF. The DNA of the CDR3 is TGTGCCAGCAGCCAAACCCGGGACAGGAATTCACCCCTCCACTTT.

V usage is TRBV9 and J usage is TRBJ1-3, with no clear D. Germline V gene data show CDR1 as SGDLS and CDR2 as YYNGEE. The CDR3 runs 16 residues. V lost 0 bases, J lost 0 bases, and 10 bases lay in between. The CDR3 spells CASSVEGLPSGNTIYF. The CDR3 nucleotides are TGTGCCAGCAGCGTAGAAGGACTGCCCTCTGGAAACACCATATATTTT.

In its sample, this clone was seen once. The chain joins TRBV5-4 to TRBJ2-7; 12 nucleotides align to TRBD2. Trimming cost V 3 bases and J 0 bases; bases outside gene matches: 4. The CDR3 is 16 amino acids. CDR1 and CDR2 (germline): SGHNT, YYREEE (reference sequence). CDR3 region: CASSSRTSGVSYEQYV. The DNA of the CDR3 is TGTGCCAGCAGCTCTAGGACTAGCGGGGTCTCCTACGAGCAGTACGTC.

The gene calls are TRBV2 and TRBJ2-5, with TRBD1 as a possible D gene (6 bases). V lost 7 bases and J 5 bases, leaving 17 bases between the germline ends. Germline CDR1 and CDR2: SNHLY and FYNNEI. The CDR3 length is 14 residues. In DNA, the CDR3 is TGTGCCAGCAATGGGGGCCTTAACGGGGAGACCCAGTACTTC. Its translation: CASNGGLNGETQYF.